What follows describes a single T cell receptor beta chain. Its antigen is unknown. The sample holds no much larger clone one base away, and base qualities are not on file. The data belong to a study of blood T cell repertoires in COVID-19 (dated by TCRdb to about 2020). With regard to the full study: Collaborator samples came from the United States, Italy and Spain and covered acute and convalescent phases of COVID-19. The prospective study material was composed of cDNA or gDNA derived from T cells, B-cell-depleted T cells, or PBMCs. Deeply sampled blood TCRbeta repertoires from subjects exposed to, actively infected with, or recovered from COVID-19 were included in the dataset. The repertoires were released in a freely available public database intended as a resource for research on the immune response to SARS-CoV-2. The samples were drawn from the first 160 participants of the ongoing ImmuneRACE study and from 1,254 subjects provided by 6 global collaborators. Nearly every sample came with metadata listing a de-identified subject ID, COVID-19 status, age in years and sex. Where available, HLA class I and class II types were obtained from metadata supplied by the sample provider rather than from assay-based typing. The paper as a whole reports these results and caveats: The amount of clinical and demographic metadata varied by source and participant and was provided uncurated.

One collaborating source in Seattle enrolled patients while the patients were actively infected and followed the patients over time throughout the course of disease. Collaborating institutions collected whole blood in K2EDTA tubes following their own protocols. For TCRbeta analysis, collaborators shipped samples as frozen whole blood, isolated PBMCs, or DNA extracted from either of those sample types. Trimming takes 3 bases from V and 4 bases from J, and the germline ends sit 12 bases apart. From the cysteine up to the phenylalanine, the CDR3 has a length of 14 residues. The retained sequence is limited to the CDR3, 42 bases, with the frame set at the first base. CDR1 and CDR2 are read off the germline V gene as SNHLY and FYNNEI. TCRbeta CDR3 regions were amplified from genomic DNA using the immunoSEQ Assay, a bias-controlled multiplex PCR. As for the original processing: Nucleated cell counts per sample were estimated from amplification of reference gene primers within the assay. To quantify the absolute abundance of each unique TCRbeta CDR3 rearrangement, sequence reads were collapsed and filtered. For each sample, productive Simpson clonality was calculated as the square root of Simpson's diversity index over productive rearrangements. The source is immuneACCESS, and TCRdb retained only in-frame sequences with V and J called. Part of the clones is not carried over; for the studies checked, unresolved V genes explain less than half of this, and the remainder is unexplained. For V, J and clone size, that table is used; D and trimming come from the DNA. Here the sample has about 350,000 clones; roughly 87% occur a single time. Around 3.9% of the sample is taken by the ten largest.

The sequence was collected from a woman aged 55-70 years with COVID-19, enrolled during active disease. Recombination connected TRBV2 to TRBJ1-2, with TRBD1 perhaps the D gene, on 6 matching bases. What was sequenced was peripheral blood. The CDR3 amino acid sequence is: CASSDPGVVYGYTF. The sequenced DNA is TGTGCCAGCAGTGACCCAGGGGTGGTCTATGGCTACACCTTC.